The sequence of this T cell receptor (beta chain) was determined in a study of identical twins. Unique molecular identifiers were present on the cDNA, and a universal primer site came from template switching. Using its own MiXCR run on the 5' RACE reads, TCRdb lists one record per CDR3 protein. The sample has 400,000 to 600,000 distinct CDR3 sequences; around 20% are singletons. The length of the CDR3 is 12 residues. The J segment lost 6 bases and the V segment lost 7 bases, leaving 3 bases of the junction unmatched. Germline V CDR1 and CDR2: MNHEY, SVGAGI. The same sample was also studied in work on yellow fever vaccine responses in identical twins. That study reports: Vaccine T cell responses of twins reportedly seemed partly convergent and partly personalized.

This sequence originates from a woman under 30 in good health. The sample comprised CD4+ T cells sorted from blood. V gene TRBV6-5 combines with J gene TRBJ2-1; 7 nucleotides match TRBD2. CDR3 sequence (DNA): TGTGCCAGCAAGGGGAGGGCCAATGAGCAGTTCTTC. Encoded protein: CASKGRANEQFF.